This TCR beta chain stems from a study of OX40 agonist ivuxolimab in advanced cancers. On the study more broadly: Each dose-escalation patient presented with hepatocellular carcinoma, melanoma, renal cell or head and neck cancer. Partial response was recorded in three patients: one hepatocellular carcinoma and two cutaneous melanoma cases.

The CDR3 sequence is 14 residues long. The germline V gene encodes CDR1 MNHEY and CDR2 SVGAGI. V shed 0 bases and J shed 9 bases, with 15 bases lying between them. Note on this clone: Its specificity is not known.

Clones were sequenced by immunoSEQ multiplex PCR, and TCRdb holds only the in-frame ones, with some missing. Here the sample spans 85,000 to 95,000 clones, 91% being singletons. Findings and limits, study-wide: Fewer expanded clones were found on average in CD4+ than in CD8+ T cells. Both blood CD4+ and CD8+ T cells showed clonal growth by week 6 at 0.1 to 3.0 mg/kg.

Here the sequenced sample was CD4+ or CD8+ T cells sorted from blood, taken in a trial of the OX40 agonist ivuxolimab. This clonotype was sampled from an adult with an advanced solid tumor such as melanoma, head and neck, liver or kidney cancer. The V and J genes are TRBV6-5 and TRBJ2-7; D remains ambiguous. CDR3 loop: CASSYSIYRPAQYF. In DNA form, the CDR3 reads TGTGCCAGCAGTTACTCGATATATAGACCCGCGCAGTACTTC.